In its sample, the clone carrying this TCR beta chain was seen a few times. J lost 6 bases, V lost 4 bases, and 2 bases had no gene match. The CDR3 loop spans 13 amino acids. Germline assignment: CDR1 SGHRS and CDR2 YFSETQ. These data originate in a study of blood T cell repertoires in COVID-19. The table came from immunoSEQ multiplex PCR; TCRdb's copy has only in-frame clones and leaves some out. The sample has some 130,000 clones, around 82% seen once. Source material: peripheral blood. This TCR was sampled from a human donor in a cohort sampled during active COVID-19. This chain connects TRBV5-1 to TRBJ2-2; 8 nucleotides agree with TRBD1. The CDR3 coding sequence is TGCGCCAGCAGCCGGGACAGGCCCGGGGAGCTGTTTTTT. Encoded protein: CASSRDRPGELFF.